This TCR beta chain was identified in a study of T cells after yellow fever vaccination. This clonotype was counted between two and nine times. The CDR3 is 17 residues long. Germline assignment: CDR1 KGHSH and CDR2 LQKENI. V lost 4 bases and J 1 base, leaving 19 bases between the germline ends. TCRdb re-analysed the 5' RACE reads in MiXCR, keeping a single row per CDR3 protein. The sample has about 340,000 distinct CDR3 sequences; 3% to 4.5% are singletons. This TCR came from a man aged 18-30 years who received the YFV17D yellow fever vaccine. The V and J genes are TRBV18 and TRBJ1-1, with TRBD1 as a possible D gene (6 bases). Specimen: PBMCs, collected 5 days after the yellow fever booster vaccination. CDR3 nucleotide sequence: TGTGCCAGCTCACTCCTCGCCGGGGGCCCATGGAACACTGAAGCTTTCTTT. Amino acids: CASSLLAGGPWNTEAFF.